The rows below give T cell receptor beta chains drawn from one sample of a study of blood T cells in healthy people across ages. TCRdb reprocessed the 5' RACE reads via MiXCR and lists one record per CDR3 protein. The table lists more than 800,000 distinct CDR3 sequences, more than 25% of them singletons, with around 16% in the top ten. The source material was blood. These receptors were collected from a woman of 80 years or more in good health. CDR3s include the opening cysteine and the closing phenylalanine or tryptophan. The D gene is left open where the match is weak. Part of the rows lack a size; the others show once, few, many or a class for expanded clones.

V	D	J	size	CDR3	DNA
TRBV7-9	TRBD1	TRBJ2-7	many	CASSGGGDRRYEQYF	TGTGCCAGCAGCGGAGGAGGGGACAGGCGCTACGAGCAGTACTTC
TRBV2	TRBD1	TRBJ2-5	-	CASSGGGTGGETQYF	TGTGCCAGCAGTGGAGGGGGGACAGGCGGAGAGACCCAGTACTTC
TRBV10-3	-	TRBJ1-5	-	CAISDGGAGNQPQHF	TGTGCCATCAGTGATGGAGGGGCAGGCAATCAGCCCCAGCATTTT
TRBV20-1	TRBD1	TRBJ1-6	-	CSAYTGVHNSPLHF	TGCAGTGCTTACACAGGGGTGCATAATTCACCCCTCCACTTT
TRBV7-2	TRBD2	TRBJ2-7	many	CASSLRLAGGYEQYF	TGTGCCAGCAGCTTACGGCTAGCGGGGGGCTACGAGCAGTACTTC
TRBV3-1	-	TRBJ2-3	many	CASSLLVADTQYF	TGTGCCAGCAGCCTGCTAGTCGCAGATACGCAGTATTTT
TRBV6-2/TRBV6-3	TRBD1	TRBJ1-5	many	CASTPVGQHLQPQHF	TGTGCCAGCACCCCCGTGGGACAGCACCTCCAGCCCCAGCATTTT
TRBV20-1	TRBD2	TRBJ2-1	-	CSAREASGLYNEQFF	TGCAGTGCTAGAGAGGCTAGCGGACTTTACAATGAGCAGTTCTTC
TRBV10-1	-	TRBJ2-3	few	CASRAGRNTDTQYF	TGCGCCAGCAGGGCGGGCAGGAACACAGATACGCAGTATTTT
TRBV5-1	-	TRBJ2-4	many	CASSRDGSKNIQYF	TGCGCCAGCAGCCGGGACGGTTCCAAAAACATTCAGTACTTC
TRBV7-2	-	TRBJ1-4	few	CASRKTVTNEKRFF	TGTGCCAGCAGGAAGACCGTCACTAATGAAAAACGGTTTTTT
TRBV4-3	-	TRBJ1-1	few	CASSQEGVPTEAFF	TGCGCCAGCAGCCAAGAGGGGGTTCCCACTGAAGCTTTCTTT
TRBV5-1	TRBD1	TRBJ2-3	many	CASSAGTADTQYF	TGCGCCAGCAGCGCCGGGACAGCCGATACGCAGTATTTT
TRBV30	TRBD2	TRBJ2-3	-	CARRMTRRGERDTQYF	TGTGCCAGGAGGATGACTCGGCGGGGGGAACGAGATACGCAGTATTTT
TRBV6-2/TRBV6-3	-	TRBJ2-7	-	CASSQGLQVGEQYF	TGTGCCAGCAGCCAGGGACTTCAAGTAGGCGAGCAGTACTTC
TRBV19	-	TRBJ1-1	few	CASSTYLNTEAFF	TGTGCCAGTAGTACATACCTGAACACTGAAGCTTTCTTT
TRBV12-3/TRBV12-4	-	TRBJ2-1	many	CASSLAGEQFF	TGTGCCAGCAGTTTGGCGGGGGAGCAGTTCTTC
TRBV24-1	-	TRBJ1-5	few	CATSDAGSLSNQPQHF	TGTGCCACCAGTGATGCTGGGAGTCTTAGCAATCAGCCCCAGCATTTT
TRBV7-4	-	TRBJ2-3	-	CASSPMWVAPSTDTQYF	TGTGCCAGCAGCCCTATGTGGGTGGCTCCTAGCACAGATACGCAGTATTTT
TRBV10-2	TRBD2	TRBJ2-1	many	CASRPGTSAAWQFF	TGCGCCAGCAGGCCCGGGACTAGCGCGGCATGGCAGTTCTTC
TRBV12-3/TRBV12-4	TRBD2	TRBJ2-5	few	CASSQRLAEETQYF	TGTGCCAGCAGTCAACGACTAGCGGAAGAGACCCAGTACTTC
TRBV7-9	-	TRBJ1-2	many	CASSLEVRTGYGYTF	TGTGCCAGCAGCTTAGAGGTCAGGACGGGCTATGGCTACACCTTC
TRBV7-6	-	TRBJ2-1	-	CASSPGETSHEQFF	TGTGCCAGCAGCCCGGGAGAGACTAGTCATGAGCAGTTCTTC
TRBV5-1	TRBD2	TRBJ2-1	many	CASSLDRTSGGILYEQFF	TGCGCCAGCAGCTTGGACCGGACTAGCGGGGGGATTTTGTATGAGCAGTTCTTC
TRBV7-2	-	TRBJ2-1	-	CASSLALAQSCNEQFF	TGTGCCAGCAGCTTAGCATTAGCGCAGAGCTGCAATGAGCAGTTCTTC
TRBV24-1	TRBD2	TRBJ2-1	-	CATSDPTSGSNEQFF	TGTGCCACCAGTGACCCGACTAGCGGGAGCAATGAGCAGTTCTTC
TRBV6-2/TRBV6-3	TRBD2	TRBJ2-1	-	CASLTRGLAGVCNEQFF	TGTGCCAGCCTCACTCGGGGACTAGCGGGCGTCTGCAATGAGCAGTTCTTC
TRBV5-1	TRBD2	TRBJ2-2	many	CASNRLAANTGELFF	TGCGCCAGCAATCGGCTAGCGGCGAACACCGGGGAGCTGTTTTTT
TRBV5-1	-	TRBJ1-6	many	CASSSDAGRGGSPLHF	TGCGCCAGCAGCTCCGACGCCGGCAGGGGAGGCTCACCCCTCCACTTT
TRBV30	-	TRBJ2-7	-	CAWSPLAYEQYF	TGTGCCTGGAGTCCACTAGCCTACGAGCAGTACTTC
TRBV7-2	-	TRBJ2-3	few	CASSPSSGILTDTQYF	TGTGCCAGCAGCCCGAGTAGCGGAATCTTGACAGATACGCAGTATTTT
TRBV7-2	-	TRBJ1-5	-	CASSLVGGEGQPQHF	TGTGCCAGCAGCTTAGTTGGGGGAGAAGGGCAGCCCCAGCATTTT
TRBV27	-	TRBJ2-5	-	CASSIAGGEQETQYF	TGTGCCAGCAGTATAGCAGGGGGGGAGCAAGAGACCCAGTACTTC